One and the same sample provided the 13 T cell receptor beta chains below, sequenced in a study of blood T cell repertoires in COVID-19. Assay: immunoSEQ multiplex PCR; the TCRdb copy retains only in-frame clones and omits some. The data show more than 85,000 clones, about 89% seen once. Sequencing was performed on peripheral blood. The source is an older woman with acute or convalescent COVID-19.

The chain employs TRBV5-1 and TRBJ2-2; TRBD1 might be the D (6 bases). Per the germline V gene, CDR1 is SGHRS and CDR2 is YFSETQ. V lost 6 bases to trimming and J lost 3 bases, with 12 bases between them. The length of the CDR3 is 14 residues. CDR3 DNA: TGCGCCAGCATACAGGGTCGGGACACCGGGGAGCTGTTTTTT. This sequence encodes CASIQGRDTGELFF.

This clone appeared once. The chain joins TRBV10-3 to TRBJ2-5; the D gene is possibly TRBD1 (5 bases). Germline loops: CDR1 ENHRY, CDR2 SYGVKD. The CDR3 has 14 amino acids. Trimming cost V 5 bases and J 6 bases, with 16 bases left between them. CDR3 protein: CAISQGQAGKTQYF. The CDR3 DNA sequence: TGTGCCATCAGTCAAGGGCAGGCAGGGAAGACCCAGTACTTC.

This clone was seen once. The genes are TRBV2 and TRBJ2-3; D gene unclear. In germline, CDR1 is SNHLY, CDR2 FYNNEI. Trimming removed 6 bases at V and 5 bases at J, with 15 bases between. The CDR3 is made up of 14 amino acids. The CDR3, as DNA: TGTGCCAGCAGGCTTACCTCCTCAGGAGATACGCAGTATTTT. It translates to CASRLTSSGDTQYF. Filled out from reference TRBV2 and TRBJ2-3, the complete variable domain reads EPEVTQTPSHQVTQMGQEVILRCVPISNHLYFYWYRQILGQKVEFLVSFYNNEISEKSEIFDDQFSVERPDGSNFTLKIRSTKLEDSAMYFCASRLTSSGDTQYFGPGTRLTVL.

The V gene is TRBV25-1, the J gene TRBJ1-2; D may be TRBD1 (6 bases). The germline V gene has CDR1 MGHDK and CDR2 SYGVNS. The ends were cut back, 3 bases at V and 7 bases at J, with 12 bases in the middle. CDR3 length equals 13 residues. CDR3 loop: CASSDEGVFGYTF. The DNA of the CDR3 is TGTGCCAGCAGTGACGAGGGGGTCTTTGGCTACACCTTC.

The chain carries TRBV6-1 and TRBJ2-5; perhaps TRBD1 as D (6 bases). Germline V gene lookup returns CDR1 MNHNS and CDR2 SASEGT. V dropped 1 base and J dropped 2 bases, with 20 bases sitting between them. CDR3 length: 18 residues. CDR3 region: CASSEGLQGTPGQETQYF. The DNA of the CDR3 is TGTGCCAGCAGTGAAGGATTGCAGGGGACGCCTGGACAAGAGACCCAGTACTTC.

On this clone: This sample also contains other DNA sequences that code for the same CDR3. The chain joins TRBV29-1 to TRBJ1-1; the D gene is possibly TRBD1 (5 bases). V shed 5 bases and J shed 2 bases, with 9 bases lying between them. Germline CDR1 SQVTM, CDR2 ANQGSEA. The CDR3 runs to 12 residues. The CDR3, as DNA: TGCAGCGTTCGAACAGGAAACACTGAAGCTTTCTTT. It specifies CSVRTGNTEAFF.

The chain uses TRBV10-2 and TRBJ1-2; D remains unclear. V lost 2 bases and J 1 base, leaving 11 bases between the germline ends. The CDR3 is 15 amino acids. The V gene's germline CDR1 is WSHSY and CDR2 SAAADI. The chain's CDR3 is CASSEPEQSNYGYTF. The CDR3 coding sequence is TGCGCCAGCAGTGAGCCGGAACAGAGTAACTATGGCTACACCTTC.

This rearrangement joins TRBV14 to TRBJ2-3; D gene uncertain. V was trimmed by 5 bases and J by 4 bases, leaving 10 bases between them. The CDR3 runs to 13 residues. CDR1 is SGHDN and CDR2 is FVKESK in the germline V gene. The CDR3: CASSYQRPDTQYF. The DNA for the CDR3 is TGTGCCAGCAGCTATCAGCGTCCAGATACGCAGTATTTT. The full variable domain, in which reference TRBV14 and TRBJ2-3 provide the parts outside the CDR3, is EAGVTQFPSHSVIEKGQTVTLRCDPISGHDNLYWYRRVMGKEIKFLLHFVKESKQDESGMPNNRFLAERTGGTYSTLKVQPAELEDSGVYFCASSYQRPDTQYFGPGTRLTVL.

This clone was found a few times. This chain joins TRBV27 and TRBJ2-5, with a weak D call TRBD2 (6 bases). CDR1 MNHEY and CDR2 SMNVEV come from the germline V gene (reference sequence). V was shortened by 4 bases and J by 5 bases, with 23 bases between the two germline ends. The CDR3 is 17 residues long. The DNA of the CDR3 is TGTGCCAGCAGTTCAAAACGGGGGTTCGGGGTCGGGGAGACCCAGTACTTC. It codes for CASSSKRGFGVGETQYF.

The chain couples TRBV20-1 to TRBJ1-1; D is uncertain. Between the trimmed V and J ends, which lost 3 bases and 3 bases, there was a span of 8 bases. CDR1 is DFQATT and CDR2 is SNEGSKA in the germline V gene (reference sequence). This CDR3 spans 12 amino acids. The CDR3 spells CSASTADTEAFF. In nucleotides, the CDR3 is TGCAGTGCTAGTACGGCGGACACTGAAGCTTTCTTT.

V and J are TRBV11-2 and TRBJ2-2, with 11 bases fitting TRBD2. Trimming took 7 bases from V and 6 from J; bases not matched to a gene: 7. This CDR3 has 15 residues. Per germline, CDR1 SGHAT and CDR2 FQNNGV. CDR3: CASTRTSGGPGELFF. In nucleotides, the CDR3 is TGTGCCAGCACCCGAACTAGCGGGGGCCCCGGGGAGCTGTTTTTT.

The V call is TRBV12-2, the J call TRBJ2-7; TRBD1 was called by the table and not checked on the DNA. TRBV12-2 is recorded as a pseudogene. CDR3 length: 17 amino acids. CDR3 sequence: CASRSTTGDLYYYEQYV. DNA of the CDR3: TGTGCAAGTCGCTCCACGACAGGGGACCTCTATTATTACGAGCAGTACGTC.

The chain employs TRBV6-5 and TRBJ2-7; D not resolved. V gave up 8 bases and J gave up 2 bases, with 4 bases separating them. There are 10 residues in the CDR3. Germline lookup yields CDR1 MNHEY and CDR2 SVGAGI. The chain's CDR3 is CASSTYEQYF. The CDR3 nucleotides read TGTGCCAGCTCCACCTACGAGCAGTACTTC.